This TCR beta chain was sequenced for a study of cytomegalovirus exposure and HLA in healthy donors. Study-level points and caveats: For most subjects, TCR beta sequences were reported to predict HLA-A and HLA-B alleles with accuracy. With later analysis, a missense DCLRE1C variant became linked to TCR beta V- and J-gene trimming. Productive status was seen about 87% or about 30% of the time for most TCR beta V segments in an earlier analysis.

Primers: 60 Vbeta forward and 13 Jbeta reverse. The data were produced by immunoSEQ multiplex PCR, yet TCRdb's version contains in-frame clones alone and is incomplete. Among 110,000 to 150,000 clones listed, about 80% were seen once. Remarks on this clone: Its antigen is not identified.

Donors counted as nominally healthy when sampled, yet unrecorded immune exposures were likely. The V gene end was trimmed by 5 bases and the J gene end by 5 bases; junction bases not matched to a gene: 10. Germline CDR1 SGHRS, CDR2 YFSETQ. The CDR3 contains 15 residues. Sample: PBMCs. The source of this sequence is a male donor in good health and CMV-seronegative. The rearrangement joins TRBV5-1 to TRBJ2-7, with 10 bases fitting TRBD2. CDR3 protein: CASREAGTSDDEQYF. CDR3 nucleotides: TGCGCCAGCAGGGAGGCCGGGACTAGCGACGACGAGCAGTACTTC.